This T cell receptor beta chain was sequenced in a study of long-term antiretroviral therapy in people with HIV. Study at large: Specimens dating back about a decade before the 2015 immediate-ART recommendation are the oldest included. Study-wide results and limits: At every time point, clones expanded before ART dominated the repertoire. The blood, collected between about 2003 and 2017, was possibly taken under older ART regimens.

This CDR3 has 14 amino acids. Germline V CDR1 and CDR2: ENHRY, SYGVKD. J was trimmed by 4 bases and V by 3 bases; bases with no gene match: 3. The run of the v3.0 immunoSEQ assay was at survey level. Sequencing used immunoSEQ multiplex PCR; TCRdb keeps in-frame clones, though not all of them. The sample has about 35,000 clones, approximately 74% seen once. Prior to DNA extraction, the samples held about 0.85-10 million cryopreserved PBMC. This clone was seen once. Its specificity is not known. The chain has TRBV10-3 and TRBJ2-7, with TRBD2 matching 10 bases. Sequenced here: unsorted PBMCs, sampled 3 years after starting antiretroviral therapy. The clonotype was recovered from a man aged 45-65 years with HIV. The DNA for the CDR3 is TGTGCCATCAGTGAAAGCGGGAGGGGGTACGAGCAGTACTTC. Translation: CAISESGRGYEQYF.